This TCR beta chain was sequenced for a study of vaccination and CD4 T cells after COVID-19. At the level of the study: Either the Pfizer-BioNTech BNT162b2 or Moderna mRNA-1273 vaccine was given as two doses.

With 3 bases clipped from V and 5 bases from J, the junction kept 12 bases outside the gene matches. From germline, CDR1 is DFQATT and CDR2 SNEGSKA (reference sequence). The CDR3 is 16 residues long. This sample's time point: late sampling 161 to 241 days after vaccination in three convalescent patients. Sample treatment: roughly 11-day PBMC culture with coronavirus spike peptide pools or control peptides (ViraFEST assay). Both day 3 and day 7 involved replacing half of the medium with fresh IL-2 medium. Culture proceeded for approximately ten days, and CD4+ T cells were then isolated by negative selection. This clonotype came up a few times. What it binds is unknown. With the Oncomine TCR Beta short-read assay, DNA from cultured CD4+ T cells was sequenced. It was from cultured CD4+ T cells that genomic DNA was extracted. TCRdb re-analysed the PCR reads in MiXCR, keeping a single row per CDR3 protein. The table has about 24,000 distinct CDR3 sequences, about 30% seen once.

The genes are TRBV20-1 and TRBJ1-2; 10 nucleotides match TRBD1. This TCR came from a human donor who had recovered from COVID-19. The sequences come from CD4+ T cells from blood, cultured in vitro, collected about 7 months after SARS-CoV-2 vaccination. Here the CDR3 DNA reads TGCAGTGCTAGTTCCCACCGTGGGACAGGGGCATATGGCTACACCTTC. Translated, it gives CSASSHRGTGAYGYTF.